This is a list of T cell receptor beta chains from one sample in a study of T cell repertoires in cytomegalovirus infection. Their specific antigens are unknown. TCRdb independently ran MiXCR on the reads; one entry per CDR3 protein. The table shows a few hundred thousand distinct CDR3 sequences, with about 39% occurring only once. Sequencing used cultured PBMCs, obtained from culture after CMV antigen stimulation. The origin of the receptors is a human donor in good health (CMV status not recorded). Some clones in this sample may be carry-over from other donors' samples. Each CDR3 is given with its conserved first and last residue. Fields, in order: J gene, D gene, clone size, V gene, CDR3 DNA, CDR3 protein. A D gene is named only where the DNA matches it firmly. Some rows mark clone size as missing; the rest say once, few, many or name a class of expanded clone.

J gene: TRBJ2-1
D gene: NA
clone size: NA
V gene: TRBV11-2
CDR3 DNA: TGTGCCAGCAGCTCAGAAGTCGCTGAGCAGTCCTTC
CDR3 protein: CASSSEVAEQSF

J gene: TRBJ2-1
D gene: NA
clone size: NA
V gene: TRBV7-2
CDR3 DNA: TGTGCCAGCAGCTTAGCGGTAATGGACCCCCGATCGGGTGAGCAGTTCTTC
CDR3 protein: CASSLAVMDPRSGEQFF

J gene: TRBJ2-7
D gene: TRBD1
clone size: few
V gene: TRBV27
CDR3 DNA: TGTGCCAGCAGCCCGTGGGACAGGGTCGAGCAGTACTTC
CDR3 protein: CASSPWDRVEQYF

J gene: TRBJ2-1
D gene: NA
clone size: NA
V gene: TRBV20-1
CDR3 DNA: TGCAGTGCTATCGAAAGGGGTCGGGTATATGAGCAGTTCTTC
CDR3 protein: CSAIERGRVYEQFF

J gene: TRBJ1-6
D gene: TRBD1
clone size: many
V gene: TRBV7-2
CDR3 DNA: TGTGCCAGCAGCTACGGACAGGGAATCAATTCACCCCTCCACTTT
CDR3 protein: CASSYGQGINSPLHF

J gene: TRBJ2-3
D gene: NA
clone size: NA
V gene: TRBV11-2
CDR3 DNA: TGTGCCAGCAGCTTAGTACCTACCACAGATACGCAGTATTTT
CDR3 protein: CASSLVPTTDTQYF

J gene: TRBJ2-1
D gene: NA
clone size: NA
V gene: TRBV7-6
CDR3 DNA: TGTGCCAGCAGCTTAATTCCCCATGAGCAGTTCTTC
CDR3 protein: CASSLIPHEQFF

J gene: TRBJ1-6
D gene: NA
clone size: NA
V gene: TRBV11-2
CDR3 DNA: TGTGCCAGCAGCTTCTTCAGGGAGCGATCACCCCTCCACTTT
CDR3 protein: CASSFFRERSPLHF

J gene: TRBJ2-3
D gene: NA
clone size: NA
V gene: TRBV20-1
CDR3 DNA: TGCAGTGCTAGATCCCCGATAGCCGCGACAGATACGCAGTATTTT
CDR3 protein: CSARSPIAATDTQYF

J gene: TRBJ2-1
D gene: NA
clone size: many
V gene: TRBV7-6
CDR3 DNA: TGTGCCAGCAGCCTTATAGCGGACGGCCGTGAGCAGTTCTTC
CDR3 protein: CASSLIADGREQFF

J gene: TRBJ1-4
D gene: NA
clone size: few
V gene: TRBV6-6
CDR3 DNA: TGTGCCAGCAGTTACCGACAGACCGTGGAAAAACTGTTTTTT
CDR3 protein: CASSYRQTVEKLFF

J gene: TRBJ2-7
D gene: NA
clone size: few
V gene: TRBV7-8
CDR3 DNA: TGTGCCAGCAGCTTAGTTCCCCCTCATGACAGACGGGGCTACGAGCAGTACTTC
CDR3 protein: CASSLVPPHDRRGYEQYF

J gene: TRBJ1-2
D gene: NA
clone size: NA
V gene: TRBV15
CDR3 DNA: TGTGCCACCGAAGGGGAGGGGAACTATGGCTACACCTTC
CDR3 protein: CATEGEGNYGYTF

J gene: TRBJ1-5
D gene: NA
clone size: NA
V gene: TRBV6-1
CDR3 DNA: TGTGCCAGCAGTGTGGGAAGTCGGCCCCAGCATTTT
CDR3 protein: CASSVGSRPQHF

J gene: TRBJ1-6
D gene: TRBD1
clone size: NA
V gene: TRBV2
CDR3 DNA: TGTGCCAGCCATGGACAGGGAGCCTTGGCGTCACCCCTCCACTTT
CDR3 protein: CASHGQGALASPLHF